Presented here are 10 T cell receptor beta chains from one specimen sequenced in a study of T cells in localized non-small cell lung cancer. Clones were sequenced by immunoSEQ multiplex PCR, and TCRdb holds only the in-frame ones, with some missing. Counted here are fewer than 30,000 clones, 90% occurring once; the ten biggest clones make up roughly 1.1%. Source: peripheral blood, taken before any cancer treatment. Source of these receptors: a woman aged 40-69 years with stage I lung adenocarcinoma.

This clone appeared a single time. The chain combines TRBV2 with TRBJ2-3, with D possibly being TRBD2 (5 bases). This CDR3 is 16 amino acids long. V lost 3 bases, J lost 1 base, and 14 bases lay in between. Germline lookup yields CDR1 SNHLY and CDR2 FYNNEI. The CDR3, as DNA: TGTGCCAGCAGTGATCTTGAGGGAATCGGCACAGATACGCAGTATTTT. As protein: CASSDLEGIGTDTQYF.

The chain uses TRBV5-1 and TRBJ1-3, with D unresolved. The germline CDR1 and CDR2 sequences are SGHRS and YFSETQ. Between the trimmed V and J ends, which lost 0 bases and 1 base, there was a span of 5 bases. This CDR3 region has 14 residues. CDR3 residues: CASSLEGSGNTIYF. The CDR3 DNA reads TGCGCCAGCAGCTTGGAAGGATCTGGAAACACCATATATTTT.

V and J are TRBV4-3 and TRBJ1-2; TRBD1 matches 8 bases. The CDR3 runs to 14 residues. The germline V gene encodes CDR1 LGHNA and CDR2 YSLEER. With V trimmed by 4 bases and J by 6 bases, 7 bases remained unmatched. The CDR3 DNA reads as TGCGCCAGCAGCCGGGGACAGGTTTCTGATGGCTACACCTTC. It specifies CASSRGQVSDGYTF.

The rearrangement links TRBV19 to TRBJ1-4; 10 positions match TRBD1. V gave up 7 bases and J gave up 5 bases; unmatched junction bases: 7. CDR1 is LNHDA and CDR2 is SQIVND in the germline V gene (reference sequence). The CDR3 is 15 residues long. The CDR3 DNA sequence: TGTGCCAGTATGATACCGGGACAGGGGAATGAAAAACTGTTTTTT. It is translated as CASMIPGQGNEKLFF.

The rearrangement joins TRBV12-5 to TRBJ2-2; D is unresolved. Trimming cost V 5 bases and J 5 bases, with 12 bases left between them. Looked up from germline, CDR1 is LGHNT and CDR2 is FRNRAP. This CDR3 spans 14 amino acids. The CDR3 is CASGIPVGTGELFF. The CDR3 nucleotides read TGTGCTAGTGGTATACCGGTGGGAACCGGGGAGCTGTTTTTT.

V gene TRBV7-2 combines with J gene TRBJ1-3, with D uncertain. V gave up 0 bases and J gave up 2 bases, with 8 bases separating them. The CDR3 contains 15 residues. In germline, CDR1 is SGHTA, CDR2 FQGNSA. CDR3 sequence reads: CASSLAPGAGNTIYF. The DNA of the CDR3 is TGTGCCAGCAGCTTAGCGCCTGGGGCTGGAAACACCATATATTTT.

The J gene is TRBJ2-7, the V gene TRBV4-1; 8 bases match TRBD2. Germline V gives CDR1 MGHRA, CDR2 YSYEKL. The trim removed 5 bases at V and 0 bases at J, leaving 3 bases unmatched. This CDR3 spans 14 amino acids. DNA of the CDR3: TGCGCCAGCAGCTTAACTAGCGGCTCCTACGAGCAGTACTTC. Translation gives CASSLTSGSYEQYF.

V gene TRBV2 combines with J gene TRBJ1-6; D remains unclear. In germline, CDR1 is SNHLY, CDR2 FYNNEI. There are 15 residues in the CDR3. V was trimmed by 6 bases and J by 0 bases, leaving 9 bases between them. The CDR3 protein is CASRQESSYNSPLHF. The CDR3 bases are TGTGCCAGCAGGCAGGAAAGCTCCTATAATTCACCCCTCCACTTT.

This clone was recorded only once. The genes are TRBV5-1 and TRBJ2-3; 7 bases fit TRBD1. The CDR3 totals 16 residues. The trim removed 0 bases at V and 2 bases at J, leaving 6 bases unmatched. Per the germline V gene, CDR1 is SGHRS and CDR2 is YFSETQ. CDR3 sequence (DNA): TGCGCCAGCAGCTTGGGAGGACAGGCGATCACAGATACGCAGTATTTT. Its translation is CASSLGGQAITDTQYF.

The chain links TRBV2 to TRBJ1-5; no firm D call. The V gene lost 7 bases and the J gene lost 0 bases, with 10 bases spanning the gap. CDR3 length: 14 amino acids. Per germline, CDR1 SNHLY and CDR2 FYNNEI. The CDR3 loop reads CASTRVNSNQPQHF. CDR3 nucleotide sequence: TGTGCCAGCACTCGGGTGAATAGCAATCAGCCCCAGCATTTT.